This TCR beta chain was obtained from a study of blood T cell repertoires in COVID-19. Study at large: The study drew acute and convalescent COVID-19 samples from the United States, Italy and Spain. T cells, B-cell-depleted T cells, or PBMCs provided the cDNA or gDNA that served as material.

The germline gives CDR1 SNHLY, CDR2 FYNNEI. CDR3 size: 13 residues. Trimming shortened V by 7 bases and J by 9 bases, and 16 bases separated the two germline ends. As processed by the authors: For nucleated cells, counts were estimated from reference gene primer amplification. Here immunoSEQ multiplex PCR was the method, and the copy in TCRdb shows in-frame clones only, minus some. The V and J calls and clone size were taken over from that table, and D and trimming were inferred from the DNA. There are under 130,000 clones in the sample; 80% to 90% occur only once, and roughly 32% lies in the top ten.

This TCR was sampled from a woman over 75 with acute or convalescent COVID-19. The specimen was peripheral blood. The chain uses TRBV2 and TRBJ2-1, with D possibly TRBD1 on 8 matching bases. Here the CDR3 reads CASNGQGLSEQFF. In DNA, the CDR3 is TGTGCCAGCAATGGACAGGGACTAAGTGAGCAGTTCTTC.